This TCR beta chain was recorded in a study of blood T cell repertoires in COVID-19. About the research overall: The origin of the acute and convalescent COVID-19 samples was the United States, Italy and Spain. T cells, B-cell-depleted T cells, or PBMCs supplied cDNA or gDNA.

Between the trimmed V and J ends, which lost 0 bases and 2 bases, there was a span of 12 bases. This CDR3 is 15 amino acids long. Germline loops: CDR1 SGDLS, CDR2 YYNGEE. The protocol was immunoSEQ multiplex PCR, while the TCRdb copy is restricted to in-frame clones and leaves out a portion. The table lists roughly 180,000 clones, more than 75% of them singletons. Seattle enrolled patients during active infection and tracked them longitudinally. The chain recombines TRBV9 with TRBJ2-7; TRBD1 might be the D (6 bases). Sequencing was carried out using peripheral blood. The clonotype was recovered from a woman in her forties or fifties with COVID-19, enrolled during active disease. CDR3 in amino acids: CASSVGWDTTYEQYF. The CDR3 nucleotides read TGTGCCAGCAGCGTAGGGTGGGACACTACCTACGAGCAGTACTTC.